The 17 T cell receptor beta chains in this list originate from one sample, sequenced in a study of shared clonotypes between healthy human individuals. TCRdb's table, derived via immunoSEQ multiplex PCR, lists solely in-frame clones and lacks some. The sample records over a million clones, approximately 98.5% being singletons. The sample taken for sequencing was naive CD4+ T cells sorted from blood. Subset of the sample: CD45RA+ positively selected. These receptors came from a man aged 25 to 45 in good health.

V is TRBV4-1 and J is TRBJ2-3, with TRBD1 matching over 9 bases. V lost 4 bases, J lost 1 base, and 3 bases stayed unmatched. The CDR3 contains 15 residues. Per the germline V gene, CDR1 is MGHRA and CDR2 is YSYEKL. The CDR3 spells CASSPQGAGTDTQYF. In nucleotides, the CDR3 is TGCGCCAGCAGCCCACAGGGGGCAGGCACAGATACGCAGTATTTT.

Of note for this clone: This sample also contains other DNA sequences that code for the same CDR3. This rearrangement joins TRBV18 to TRBJ2-6; maybe TRBD1 (6 bases). This CDR3 contains 18 residues. Germline lookup yields CDR1 KGHSH and CDR2 LQKENI. Trimming removed 2 bases from V and 0 bases from J, with 14 bases in between. The DNA of the CDR3 is TGTGCCAGCTCACCATTACGGCAGGGGTCCTCTGGGGCCAACGTCCTGACTTTC. Translation: CASSPLRQGSSGANVLTF.

This clone is a singleton in its sample. In DNA form, the CDR3 reads TGTGCCAGCAGTCCTCGGGCGGGAGATACGCAGTATTTT. Amino acids: CASSPRAGDTQYF. The rearrangement links TRBV11-3 to TRBJ2-3; possibly TRBD2 for D (5 bases). The germline V gene has CDR1 SGHNT and CDR2 YENEEA. The CDR3 consists of 13 residues. The V and J ends lost 6 bases and 5 bases respectively, with 12 bases between them.

V is TRBV11-2 and J is TRBJ1-2; 7 bases match TRBD1. Trimming cost V 4 bases and J 4 bases; bases outside gene matches: 6. The CDR3 is made up of 14 amino acids. Germline-derived CDR1 and CDR2 are SGHAT and FQNNGV. CDR3 loop: CASSWATGSYGYTF. CDR3 in DNA: TGTGCCAGCAGCTGGGCGACAGGGAGCTATGGCTACACCTTC.

The chain recombines TRBV19 with TRBJ2-1; 9 bases are shared with TRBD2. The J segment lost 2 bases and the V segment lost 1 base, leaving 12 bases of the junction unmatched. The CDR3 totals 19 residues. Germline CDR1 and CDR2: LNHDA and SQIVND (reference sequence). This CDR3 reads CASSIAVAGDRRTYNEQFF. CDR3 in DNA: TGTGCCAGTAGTATAGCCGTAGCGGGAGATCGAAGGACCTACAATGAGCAGTTCTTC.

The CDR3 bases are TGTGCACACCTCGGGACAGGGGTTTCGGCCGGGGAGCTGTTTTTT. Protein: CAHLGTGVSAGELFF. The J gene is TRBJ2-2, the V gene TRBV28, with TRBD1 matching over 10 bases. This CDR3 comprises 15 residues. Germline CDR1 and CDR2: MDHEN and SYDVKM. Full variable domain (remainder filled in from reference TRBV28 and TRBJ2-2): DVKVTQSSRYLVKRTGEKVFLECVQDMDHENMFWYRQDPGLGLRLIYFSYDVKMKEKGDIPEGYSVSREKKERFSLILESASTNQTSMYLCAHLGTGVSAGELFFGEGSRLTVL.

This chain connects TRBV28 to TRBJ2-7; TRBD1 aligns across 10 bases. The germline V gene has CDR1 MDHEN and CDR2 SYDVKM. V shed 3 bases and J 5 bases; nucleotides not matched to a gene: 4. This CDR3 has 14 residues. Here the CDR3 reads CASSFAGQGNEQYF. CDR3 in DNA: TGTGCCAGCAGTTTTGCGGGACAGGGGAACGAGCAGTACTTC.

The V call is TRBV19, the J call TRBJ1-5; tentatively, D is TRBD1 (6 bases). The CDR3 has 14 amino acids. With 6 bases removed from V and 7 bases from J, the gap between germline ends came to 16 bases. CDR1 is LNHDA, CDR2 SQIVND, per germline (reference sequence). CDR3 region: CASRHEGVGQPQHF. CDR3 DNA sequence: TGTGCCAGTAGACATGAGGGGGTCGGGCAGCCCCAGCATTTT.

V gene TRBV7-2 combines with J gene TRBJ2-5; 11 nucleotides agree with TRBD1. Germline lookup yields CDR1 SGHTA and CDR2 FQGNSA. V lost 7 bases to trimming and J lost 7 bases; unmatched junction nucleotides: 8. This CDR3 spans 14 amino acids. Written as DNA, the CDR3 is TGTGCCAGCACCGGGGACAGGGGGTCAGGGACCCAGTACTTC. Translating gives CASTGDRGSGTQYF.

This chain joins TRBV19 and TRBJ2-7; D is unclear. The CDR3 length is 15 residues. Germline V gene lookup returns CDR1 LNHDA and CDR2 SQIVND (reference sequence). V shed 3 bases and J shed 2 bases, with 14 bases lying between them. The CDR3 loop reads CASSIRQRPAYEQYF. The CDR3 nucleotides are TGTGCCAGTAGTATTCGTCAAAGACCAGCCTACGAGCAGTACTTC.

Remarks on this clone: Other DNA sequences in the same sample also yield this CDR3. The chain combines TRBV5-8 with TRBJ2-7; possible D gene TRBD2, 5 bases. Per the germline V gene, CDR1 is SGHTS and CDR2 is YDEGEE. Between the trimmed V and J ends, which lost 4 bases and 4 bases, there was a span of 6 bases. This CDR3 is 11 amino acids long. In DNA form, the CDR3 reads TGTGCCAGCAGCCGAGGGTACGAGCAGTACTTC. This codes for CASSRGYEQYF.

J is TRBJ2-7 and V is TRBV5-1; the D gene is possibly TRBD2 (5 bases). From germline, CDR1 is SGHRS and CDR2 YFSETQ. The V and J ends lost 2 bases and 3 bases respectively, with 15 bases between them. This CDR3 comprises 15 residues. The CDR3 DNA reads TGCGCCAGCAGCTTCTTCTTGGACTCGGACTACGAGCAGTACTTC. Its translation: CASSFFLDSDYEQYF.

The rearrangement links TRBV6-4 to TRBJ2-2; 9 nucleotides match TRBD2. The CDR3 extends over 21 amino acids. V shed 2 bases, J shed 1 base, and the junction held 17 bases outside the gene matches. CDR1 and CDR2 from the germline V gene are MRHNA and SNTAGT. The DNA of the CDR3 is TGTGCCAGCAGTGACCGTCGTTTTGCGGGAGGGGGGGCCAGGAACACCGGGGAGCTGTTTTTT. Amino acids: CASSDRRFAGGGARNTGELFF.

V is TRBV7-2 and J is TRBJ2-3; weak D call: TRBD2 (6 bases). This CDR3 has 14 amino acids. Looked up from germline, CDR1 is SGHTA and CDR2 is FQGNSA. Trimming cost V 5 bases and J 4 bases, with 13 bases left between them. This CDR3 is CASSPLRRADTQYF. CDR3 nucleotide sequence: TGTGCCAGCAGCCCCTTGAGGAGGGCAGATACGCAGTATTTT.

The rearrangement links TRBV2 to TRBJ1-1; D gene uncertain. V lost 2 bases and J 10 bases, leaving 8 bases between the germline ends. Germline CDR1 and CDR2: SNHLY and FYNNEI. The CDR3 is 11 residues long. DNA of the CDR3: TGTGCCAGCAGTGAAAAAGGGAGAGCTTTCTTT. This codes for CASSEKGRAFF.

As concerns this clone: The sample holds other DNA sequences that translate to the same CDR3. The chain employs TRBV29-1 and TRBJ1-1; 8 bases match TRBD1. V lost 6 bases to trimming and J lost 4 bases; unmatched junction nucleotides: 7. The germline gives CDR1 SQVTM, CDR2 ANQGSEA. The CDR3 is made up of 13 amino acids. The DNA for the CDR3 is TGCAGCGTCAGGACAGGGTTGGGCACTGAAGCTTTCTTT. This codes for CSVRTGLGTEAFF.

The chain carries TRBV20-1 and TRBJ2-7, with 11 bases aligning to TRBD2. Germline CDR1 is DFQATT and CDR2 is SNEGSKA (reference sequence). This CDR3 has 11 residues. Germline trimming cut 6 bases from V and 10 bases from J; bases unmatched to any gene: 5. In DNA form, the CDR3 reads TGCAGTGCGGGACTAGCGGTCGACCAGTACTTC. Its translation is CSAGLAVDQYF.